This T cell receptor (beta chain) derives from a study of blood T cell repertoires in COVID-19. CDR1 is GTSNPN, CDR2 SVGIG, per germline (reference sequence). The CDR3 length is 12 residues. Deletions cut 4 bases from V and 1 base from J, with 5 bases between. This clone came up a few times. Clones were read by immunoSEQ multiplex PCR, and TCRdb kept only the in-frame ones, dropping some. The sample yields approximately 55,000 clones, over 60% seen once. V usage is TRBV30 and J usage is TRBJ1-3; D is uncertain. The sample taken for sequencing was peripheral blood. The sequence was collected from a man under 40 with COVID-19, enrolled during active disease. CDR3 sequence reads: CAWKRSGNTIYF. The CDR3 nucleotides are TGTGCCTGGAAGCGGTCTGGAAACACCATATATTTT.